The source of this T cell receptor (beta chain) is a study of Graves' ophthalmopathy and Graves' hyperthyroidism. At least ten counts were recorded for this clonotype. Its antigen is not identified. RNA transcripts were the source from which TCR beta CDR3 regions were amplified. HTBI-primed RT-PCR formed the first round, and a multiplex PCR formed the second. One entry per CDR3 protein, called by TCRdb with MiXCR from the multiplex PCR reads. Among some 380,000 distinct CDR3 sequences listed, 15% were seen once. Overall study results and limits: Sensitivity of 60% to 71% and specificity of 72.22% were achieved by the model that predicted ophthalmopathy progression.

Stable hyperthyroid donors showed no ophthalmopathy during 18 months follow-up. Other autoimmune disease, uncontrolled infection, pregnancy and lactation led to exclusion. This TCR came from a young woman with stable Graves' hyperthyroidism. Input material: peripheral blood.

The CDR3 DNA follows: TGCGCCAGCAGCTTAGGGACAGGGGGTATCTACTATTCACCCCTCCACTTT. It is translated as CASSLGTGGIYYSPLHF. V is TRBV5-1 and J is TRBJ1-6; 11 bases are shared with TRBD1. The J segment lost 8 bases and the V segment lost 2 bases, leaving 9 bases of the junction unmatched. This CDR3 has 17 amino acids. Germline V gene lookup returns CDR1 SGHRS and CDR2 YFSETQ. The full variable domain, with the rest looked up from reference TRBV5-1 and TRBJ1-6, is KAGVTQTPRYLIKTRGQQVTLSCSPISGHRSVSWYQQTPGQGLQFLFEYFSETQRNKGNFPGRFSGRQFSNSRSEMNVSTLELGDSALYLCASSLGTGGIYYSPLHFGNGTRLTVT.